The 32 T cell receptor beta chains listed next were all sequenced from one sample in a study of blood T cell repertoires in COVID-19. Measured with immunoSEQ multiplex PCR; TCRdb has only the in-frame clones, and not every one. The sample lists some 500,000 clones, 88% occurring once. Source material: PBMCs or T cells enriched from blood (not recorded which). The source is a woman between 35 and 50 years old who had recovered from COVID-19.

The CDR3: CASTSPLWNEKLFF. The CDR3 DNA is TGTGCCAGCACCTCTCCACTTTGGAATGAAAAACTGTTTTTT. The chain combines TRBV28 with TRBJ1-4, with no clear D. Germline CDR1 is MDHEN and CDR2 is SYDVKM. CDR3 size: 14 residues. V was trimmed by 7 bases and J by 5 bases, leaving 14 bases between them.

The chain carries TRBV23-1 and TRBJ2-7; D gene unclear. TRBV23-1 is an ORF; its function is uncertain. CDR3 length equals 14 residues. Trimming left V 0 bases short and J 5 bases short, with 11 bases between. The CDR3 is CASSQSFPPDEQYF. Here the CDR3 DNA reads TGCGCCAGCAGTCAATCGTTTCCCCCCGACGAGCAGTACTTC.

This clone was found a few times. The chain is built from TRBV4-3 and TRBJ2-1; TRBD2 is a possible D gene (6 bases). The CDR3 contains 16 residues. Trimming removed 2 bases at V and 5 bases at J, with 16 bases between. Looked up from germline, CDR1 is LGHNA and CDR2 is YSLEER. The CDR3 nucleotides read TGCGCCAGCAGCCAAATGCGGGACTCATGGGACAATGAGCAGTTCTTC. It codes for CASSQMRDSWDNEQFF.

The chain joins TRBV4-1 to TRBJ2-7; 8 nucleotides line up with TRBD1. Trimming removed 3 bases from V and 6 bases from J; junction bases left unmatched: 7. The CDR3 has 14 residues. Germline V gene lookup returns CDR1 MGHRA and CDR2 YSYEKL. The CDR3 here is CASSHPQGASEQYF. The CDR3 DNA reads TGCGCCAGCAGCCATCCCCAGGGGGCTAGCGAGCAGTACTTC.

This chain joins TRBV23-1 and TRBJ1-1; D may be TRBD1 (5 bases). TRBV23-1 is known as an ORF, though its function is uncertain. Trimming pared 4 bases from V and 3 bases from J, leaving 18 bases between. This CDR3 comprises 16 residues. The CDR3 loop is CASSLLKWKGDTEAFF. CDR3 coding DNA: TGCGCCAGCAGTCTGCTGAAGTGGAAAGGGGACACTGAAGCTTTCTTT.

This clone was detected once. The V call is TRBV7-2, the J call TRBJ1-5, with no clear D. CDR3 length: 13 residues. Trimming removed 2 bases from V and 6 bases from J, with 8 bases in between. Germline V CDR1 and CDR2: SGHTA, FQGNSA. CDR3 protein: CASSLSGIQPQHF. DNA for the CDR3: TGTGCCAGCAGCTTATCAGGTATTCAGCCCCAGCATTTT.

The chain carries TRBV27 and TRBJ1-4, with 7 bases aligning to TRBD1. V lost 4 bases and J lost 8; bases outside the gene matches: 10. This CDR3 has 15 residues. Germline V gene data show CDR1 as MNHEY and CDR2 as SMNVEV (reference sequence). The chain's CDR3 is CASSYDRDSEEKLFF. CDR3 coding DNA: TGTGCCAGCAGTTACGACAGGGACTCCGAAGAAAAACTGTTTTTT.

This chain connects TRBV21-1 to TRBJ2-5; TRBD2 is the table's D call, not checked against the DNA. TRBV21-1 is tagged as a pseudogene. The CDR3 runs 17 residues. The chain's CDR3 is CASTQNRPLAGEETQYF. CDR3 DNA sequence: TGTGCCAGCACTCAAAACCGACCACTAGCGGGGGAAGAGACCCAGTACTTC.

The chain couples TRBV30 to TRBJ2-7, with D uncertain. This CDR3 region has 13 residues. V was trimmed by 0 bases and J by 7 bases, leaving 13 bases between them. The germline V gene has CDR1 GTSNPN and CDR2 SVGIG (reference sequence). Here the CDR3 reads CAWSVSRSGEQYF. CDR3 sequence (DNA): TGTGCCTGGAGTGTTTCGCGGTCCGGGGAGCAGTACTTC.

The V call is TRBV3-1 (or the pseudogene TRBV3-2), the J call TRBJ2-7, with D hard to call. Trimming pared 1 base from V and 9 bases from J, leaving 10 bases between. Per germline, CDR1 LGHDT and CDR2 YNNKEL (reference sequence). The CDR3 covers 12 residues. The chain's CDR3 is CASSQGTLAQYF. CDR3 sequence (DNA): TGTGCCAGCAGCCAAGGCACTCTCGCGCAGTACTTC.

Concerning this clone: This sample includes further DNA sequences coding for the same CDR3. This CDR3 is CASSLVTAQETQYF. In nucleotides, the CDR3 is TGTGCCAGCAGCTTAGTAACAGCACAAGAGACCCAGTACTTC. The chain carries TRBV7-9 and TRBJ2-5; D unclear. With 1 base removed from V and 2 bases from J, the gap between germline ends came to 8 bases. Germline CDR1 is SEHNR and CDR2 is FQNEAQ (reference sequence). This CDR3 has 14 amino acids.

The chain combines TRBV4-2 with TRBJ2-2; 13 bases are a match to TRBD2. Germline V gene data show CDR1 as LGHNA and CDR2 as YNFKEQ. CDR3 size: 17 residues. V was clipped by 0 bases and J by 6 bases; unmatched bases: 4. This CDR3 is CASSQDTGLAGAGELFF. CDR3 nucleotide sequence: TGTGCCAGCAGCCAAGATACAGGACTAGCGGGAGCCGGGGAGCTGTTTTTT.

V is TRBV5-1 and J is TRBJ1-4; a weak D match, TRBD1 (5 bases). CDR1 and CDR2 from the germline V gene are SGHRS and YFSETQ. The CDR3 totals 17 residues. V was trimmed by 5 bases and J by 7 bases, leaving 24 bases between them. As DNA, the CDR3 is TGCGCCAGCAGTACGGGGGGTCGAGCGGCTAGTGGTGAAAAACTGTTTTTT. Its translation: CASSTGGRAASGEKLFF.

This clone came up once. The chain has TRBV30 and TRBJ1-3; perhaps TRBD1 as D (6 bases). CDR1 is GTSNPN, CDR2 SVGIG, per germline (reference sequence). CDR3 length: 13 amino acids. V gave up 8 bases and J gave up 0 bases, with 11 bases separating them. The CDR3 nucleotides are TGTGCCGGGACAATGAGCTCTGGAAACACCATATATTTT. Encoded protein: CAGTMSSGNTIYF.

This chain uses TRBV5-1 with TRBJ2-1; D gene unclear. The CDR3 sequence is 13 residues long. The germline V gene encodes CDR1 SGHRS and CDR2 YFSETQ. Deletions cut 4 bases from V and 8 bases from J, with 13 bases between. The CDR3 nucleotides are TGCGCCAGCAGCCTCCCCGCGGCCGATGAGCAGTTCTTC. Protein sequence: CASSLPAADEQFF.

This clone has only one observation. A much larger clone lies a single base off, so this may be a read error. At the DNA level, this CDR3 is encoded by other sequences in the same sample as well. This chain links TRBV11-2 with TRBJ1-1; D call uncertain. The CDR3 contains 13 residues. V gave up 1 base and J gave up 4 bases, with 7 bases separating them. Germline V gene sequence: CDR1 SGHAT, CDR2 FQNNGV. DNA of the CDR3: TGTGCCAGCAGCTTAGCGCGGGGCACTGAAGCTTTCTTT. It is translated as CASSLARGTEAFF.

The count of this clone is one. CDR3 coding DNA: TGCGCCAGCAGCTTTCTTCCGACTAGTCAAGTGCAGTACTTC. Translation: CASSFLPTSQVQYF. The gene calls are TRBV5-1 and TRBJ2-7, with D possibly matching TRBD2 (6 bases). The V gene lost 2 bases and the J gene lost 9 bases, with 18 bases spanning the gap. The V gene's germline CDR1 is SGHRS and CDR2 YFSETQ. The CDR3 is 14 amino acids.

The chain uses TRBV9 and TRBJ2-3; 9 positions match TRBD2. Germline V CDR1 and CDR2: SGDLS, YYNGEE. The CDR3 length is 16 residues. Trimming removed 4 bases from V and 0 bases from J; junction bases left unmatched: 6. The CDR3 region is CASSSGGRASTDTQYF. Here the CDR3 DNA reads TGTGCCAGCAGCTCGGGCGGGAGGGCGAGCACAGATACGCAGTATTTT. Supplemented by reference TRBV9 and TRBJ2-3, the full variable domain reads DSGVTQTPKHLITATGQRVTLRCSPRSGDLSVYWYQQSLDQGLQFLIQYYNGEERAKGNILERFSAQQFPDLHSELNLSSLELGDSALYFCASSSGGRASTDTQYFGPGTRLTVL.

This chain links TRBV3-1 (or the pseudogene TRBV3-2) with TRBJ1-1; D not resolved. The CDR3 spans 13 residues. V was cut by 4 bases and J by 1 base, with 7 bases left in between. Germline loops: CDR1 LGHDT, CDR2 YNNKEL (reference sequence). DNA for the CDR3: TGTGCCAGCAGCCCTGGCCGGAACACTGAAGCTTTCTTT. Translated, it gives CASSPGRNTEAFF.

In DNA, the CDR3 is TGTGCCAGCAGCCAGGGGGGTGAAGCTTTCTTT. Translating it yields CASSQGGEAFF. The chain employs TRBV25-1 and TRBJ1-1; 7 nucleotides align to TRBD1. The CDR3 is made up of 11 amino acids. Germline V gives CDR1 MGHDK, CDR2 SYGVNS. J gave up 7 bases and V 6 bases, and 2 bases lay outside the gene matches.

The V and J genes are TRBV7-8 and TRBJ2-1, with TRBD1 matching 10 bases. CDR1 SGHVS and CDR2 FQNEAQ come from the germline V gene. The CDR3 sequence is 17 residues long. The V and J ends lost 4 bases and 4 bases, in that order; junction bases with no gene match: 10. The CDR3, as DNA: TGTGCCAGCAGCTGGTCGTCGGGACAGGGGTCATACAATGAGCAGTTCTTC. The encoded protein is CASSWSSGQGSYNEQFF. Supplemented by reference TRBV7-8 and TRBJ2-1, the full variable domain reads GAGVSQSPRYKVAKRGQDVALRCDPISGHVSLFWYQQALGQGPEFLTYFQNEAQLDKSGLPSDRFFAERPEGSVSTLKIQRTQQEDSAVYLCASSWSSGQGSYNEQFFGPGTRLTVL.

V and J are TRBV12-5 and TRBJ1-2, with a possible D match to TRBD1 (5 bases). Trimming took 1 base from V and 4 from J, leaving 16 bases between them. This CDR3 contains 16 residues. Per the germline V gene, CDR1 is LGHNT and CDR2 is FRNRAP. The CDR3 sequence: CASGLDGTFLGYGYTF. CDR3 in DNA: TGTGCTAGTGGTTTGGATGGGACTTTTCTGGGCTATGGCTACACCTTC.

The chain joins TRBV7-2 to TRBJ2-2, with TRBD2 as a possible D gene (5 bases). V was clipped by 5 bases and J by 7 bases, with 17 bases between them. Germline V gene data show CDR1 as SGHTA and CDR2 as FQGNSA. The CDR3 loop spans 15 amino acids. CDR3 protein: CASSPVTPGGGELFF. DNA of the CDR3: TGTGCCAGCAGCCCTGTGACCCCTGGAGGCGGGGAGCTGTTTTTT.

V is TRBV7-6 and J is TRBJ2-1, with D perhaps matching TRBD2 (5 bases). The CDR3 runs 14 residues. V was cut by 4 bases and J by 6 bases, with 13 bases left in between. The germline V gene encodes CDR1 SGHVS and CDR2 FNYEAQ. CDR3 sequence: CASSSGLLVNEQFF. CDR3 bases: TGTGCCAGCAGCTCCGGACTCCTCGTCAATGAGCAGTTCTTC. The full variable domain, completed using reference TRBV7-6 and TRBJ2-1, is GAGVSQSPRYKVTKRGQDVALRCDPISGHVSLYWYRQALGQGPEFLTYFNYEAQQDKSGLPNDRFSAERPEGSISTLTIQRTEQRDSAMYRCASSSGLLVNEQFFGPGTRLTVL.

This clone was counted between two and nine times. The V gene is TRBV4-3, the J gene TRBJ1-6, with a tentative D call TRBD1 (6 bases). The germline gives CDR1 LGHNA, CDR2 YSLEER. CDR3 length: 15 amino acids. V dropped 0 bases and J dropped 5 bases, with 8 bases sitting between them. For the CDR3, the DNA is TGCGCCAGCAGCCAAGATGACAGGAATAATTCACCCCTCCACTTT. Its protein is CASSQDDRNNSPLHF.

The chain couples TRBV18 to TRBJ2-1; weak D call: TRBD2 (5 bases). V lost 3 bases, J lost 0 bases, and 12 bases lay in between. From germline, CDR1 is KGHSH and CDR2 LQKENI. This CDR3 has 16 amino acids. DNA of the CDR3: TGTGCCAGCTCACCCCAGCGGTCGTCCTCCTACAATGAGCAGTTCTTC. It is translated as CASSPQRSSSYNEQFF. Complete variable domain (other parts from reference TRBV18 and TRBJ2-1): NAGVMQNPRHLVRRRGQEARLRCSPMKGHSHVYWYRQLPEEGLKFMVYLQKENIIDESGMPKERFSAEFPKEGPSILRIQQVVRGDSAAYFCASSPQRSSSYNEQFFGPGTRLTVL.

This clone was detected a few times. CDR3 bases: TGTGCCAGCAGCTCCTGGCTGGCACTAGCGGGACTCAATGAGCAGTTCTTC. Its translation is CASSSWLALAGLNEQFF. The J gene is TRBJ2-1, the V gene TRBV5-8; TRBD2 matches at 10 bases. This CDR3 contains 17 residues. Germline V gene lookup returns CDR1 SGHTS and CDR2 YDEGEE. After removal of 3 bases from V and 6 bases from J, the junction contained 12 bases not matched to a gene.

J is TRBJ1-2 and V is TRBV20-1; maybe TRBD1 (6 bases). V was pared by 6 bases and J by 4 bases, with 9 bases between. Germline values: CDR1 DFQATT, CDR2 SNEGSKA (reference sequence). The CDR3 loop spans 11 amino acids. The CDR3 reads CSAPDSYGYTF. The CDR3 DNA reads TGCAGTGCCCCGGACAGCTATGGCTACACCTTC.

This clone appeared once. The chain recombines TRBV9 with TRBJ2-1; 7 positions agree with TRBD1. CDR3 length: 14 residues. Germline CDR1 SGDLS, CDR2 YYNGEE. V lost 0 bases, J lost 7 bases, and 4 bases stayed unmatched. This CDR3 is CASSVVARGNEQFF. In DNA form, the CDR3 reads TGTGCCAGCAGCGTAGTTGCCAGGGGGAATGAGCAGTTCTTC.

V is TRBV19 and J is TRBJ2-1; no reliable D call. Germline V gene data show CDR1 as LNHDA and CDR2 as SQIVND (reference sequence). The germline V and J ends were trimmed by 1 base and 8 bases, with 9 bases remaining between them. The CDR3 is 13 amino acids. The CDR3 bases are TGTGCCAGTAGTATAGCTAGATCTGATGAGCAGTTCTTC. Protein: CASSIARSDEQFF. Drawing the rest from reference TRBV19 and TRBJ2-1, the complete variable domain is DGGITQSPKYLFRKEGQNVTLSCEQNLNHDAMYWYRQDPGQGLRLIYYSQIVNDFQKGDIAEGYSVSREKKESFPLTVTSAQKNPTAFYLCASSIARSDEQFFGPGTRLTVL.

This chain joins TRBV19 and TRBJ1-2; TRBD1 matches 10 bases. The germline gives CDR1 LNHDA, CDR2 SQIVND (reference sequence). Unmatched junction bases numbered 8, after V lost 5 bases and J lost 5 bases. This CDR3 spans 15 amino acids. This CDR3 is CASSVRQGAWYGYTF. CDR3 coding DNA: TGTGCCAGTAGTGTCCGACAGGGGGCATGGTATGGCTACACCTTC.

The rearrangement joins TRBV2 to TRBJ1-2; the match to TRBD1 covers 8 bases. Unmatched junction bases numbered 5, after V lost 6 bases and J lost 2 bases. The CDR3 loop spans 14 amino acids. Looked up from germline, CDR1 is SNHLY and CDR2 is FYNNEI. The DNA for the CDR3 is TGTGCCAGCAGAGACAGGGGTGGAAACTATGGCTACACCTTC. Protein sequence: CASRDRGGNYGYTF.